This T cell receptor beta chain was recorded in a study of technical replicates of blood from a handful of donors. Libraries were prepared by immunoSEQ multiplex PCR; TCRdb keeps only in-frame clonotypes and omits some of them. The data show approximately 87,000 clones, approximately 91% seen once. The CDR3 covers 19 residues. V trimming: 1 base; J trimming: 4 bases; junction bases outside the gene matches: 15. Germline values: CDR1 SGHTA, CDR2 FQGNSA. Sequencing input: T cells isolated from PBMCs. The rearrangement joins TRBV7-2 to TRBJ2-1, with 8 bases that match TRBD2. This clonotype was obtained from a human donor in good health. Some clones in this sample may be carry-over from other donors' samples. The DNA for the CDR3 is TGTGCCAGCAGCTTAGAGGGAAAAGCGGAGCGGGAGTTTTACAATGAGCAGTTCTTC. It encodes CASSLEGKAEREFYNEQFF.